A selection of T cell receptor beta chains follows, all from one sample in a study of cytomegalovirus exposure and HLA in healthy donors. Here immunoSEQ multiplex PCR was the method, and the copy in TCRdb shows in-frame clones only, minus some. Of about 160,000 clones in the sample, approximately 80% were seen once. Sequenced input: PBMCs. The receptors were gathered from a woman in her 30s in good health and CMV-seropositive. The CDR3 runs from the conserved cysteine through the conserved F or W. The D gene is left open where the match is weak. Clone size appears in some rows only: once, few, many, or a class for an expanded clone.

CDR3 DNA: TGTGCCAGCAGCGGAACGGCCCCGGGGGATACGCAGTATTTT
CDR3 protein: CASSGTAPGDTQYF
clone size: once
J gene: TRBJ2-3
V gene: TRBV6-6
D gene: NA

CDR3 DNA: TGTGCCAGCAGCGTAGCTGGGGAGACCTACGAGCAGTACTTC
CDR3 protein: CASSVAGETYEQYF
clone size: NA
J gene: TRBJ2-7
V gene: TRBV9
D gene: NA

CDR3 DNA: TGTGCCTGGAGCGCCACCGGGACAGGGGGCGAAAAACTGTTTTTT
CDR3 protein: CAWSATGTGGEKLFF
clone size: once
J gene: TRBJ1-4
V gene: TRBV30
D gene: TRBD1

CDR3 DNA: TGTGCCAGCAGCCGTACAGGGGGCGACGAGCAGTACTTC
CDR3 protein: CASSRTGGDEQYF
clone size: NA
J gene: TRBJ2-7
V gene: TRBV13
D gene: TRBD1

CDR3 DNA: TGCGCCAGCAGCTCACAGGGGAACCAGCAGTACTTC
CDR3 protein: CASSSQGNQQYF
clone size: NA
J gene: TRBJ2-7
V gene: TRBV5-1
D gene: TRBD1

CDR3 DNA: TGTGCCAGCAGCACAATTCCCTGGGCGCGTACTGAAGCTTTCTTT
CDR3 protein: CASSTIPWARTEAFF
clone size: NA
J gene: TRBJ1-1
V gene: TRBV21-1
D gene: NA

CDR3 DNA: TGTGCCAGCAGCTCGCAGGGGATTAGGTCCGGACGCAATGAGCAGTTCTTC
CDR3 protein: CASSSQGIRSGRNEQFF
clone size: NA
J gene: TRBJ2-1
V gene: TRBV7-3
D gene: NA

CDR3 DNA: TGTGCCAGCAGTTGGAGAATAACAAGCTTTCGAAACACCATATATTTT
CDR3 protein: CASSWRITSFRNTIYF
clone size: NA
J gene: TRBJ1-3
V gene: TRBV6-5
D gene: NA

CDR3 DNA: TGTGCCAGCAGCTCTCGGACAGGAACCTACGAGCAGTACTTC
CDR3 protein: CASSSRTGTYEQYF
clone size: NA
J gene: TRBJ2-7
V gene: TRBV9
D gene: TRBD1

CDR3 DNA: TGCGCCAGCAGCTTGGTACGGGGAAGGGATGACTATAATTCACCCCTCCACTTT
CDR3 protein: CASSLVRGRDDYNSPLHF
clone size: NA
J gene: TRBJ1-6
V gene: TRBV5-1
D gene: NA

CDR3 DNA: TGCGCCAGCAGCCCAAGAACAGGACTAGCGGGGCTAAGGCAGTACTTC
CDR3 protein: CASSPRTGLAGLRQYF
clone size: NA
J gene: TRBJ2-7
V gene: TRBV4-1
D gene: TRBD2

CDR3 DNA: TGTGCCAGCAGCCCCCGGACTAGCGGACCCTACGAGCAGTACTTC
CDR3 protein: CASSPRTSGPYEQYF
clone size: NA
J gene: TRBJ2-7
V gene: TRBV11-2
D gene: TRBD2

CDR3 DNA: TGTGCCAGCAGCGTAGAGCCTGGAGCCGGGAACTATGGCTACACCTTC
CDR3 protein: CASSVEPGAGNYGYTF
clone size: NA
J gene: TRBJ1-2
V gene: TRBV9
D gene: NA

CDR3 DNA: TGTGCCAGCACCGACAGAGTTTACGAGCAGTACTTC
CDR3 protein: CASTDRVYEQYF
clone size: NA
J gene: TRBJ2-7
V gene: TRBV7-2
D gene: NA

CDR3 DNA: TGTGCCAGCAGTTTGAGGGCCCGCGGGGAGCAGTACTTC
CDR3 protein: CASSLRARGEQYF
clone size: NA
J gene: TRBJ2-7
V gene: TRBV28
D gene: NA

CDR3 DNA: TGTGCCAGCAGCTTGCCGGAGAGGGATGAGCAGTTCTTC
CDR3 protein: CASSLPERDEQFF
clone size: few
J gene: TRBJ2-1
V gene: TRBV7-6
D gene: NA